One sample yielded the 6 T cell receptor beta chains listed below, sequenced in a study of cytomegalovirus exposure and HLA in healthy donors. The primer mix had 60 Vbeta and 13 Jbeta primers. Sequencing was performed with immunoSEQ multiplex PCR; in TCRdb, only in-frame clones are kept and a portion is missing. Here the sample spans 200,000 to 250,000 clones, approximately 87% being singletons. Sequencing was carried out using PBMCs. Receptors originate from a human donor in good health.

V gene TRBV30 combines with J gene TRBJ2-7; 11 bases fit TRBD2. Germline V gene data show CDR1 as GTSNPN and CDR2 as SVGIG (reference sequence). Unmatched junction bases numbered 13, after V lost 2 bases and J lost 4 bases. The CDR3 sequence is 17 residues long. The CDR3 loop reads CAWSLPSLLAGVYEQYF. In DNA form, the CDR3 reads TGTGCCTGGAGTTTACCGTCCCTACTAGCGGGAGTTTACGAGCAGTACTTC.

V gene TRBV15 combines with J gene TRBJ2-3, with TRBD1 matching 7 bases. This CDR3 spans 16 amino acids. V dropped 1 base and J dropped 4; count of bases not matched to a gene: 8. The germline V gene encodes CDR1 LNHNV and CDR2 YYDKDF (reference sequence). CDR3 nucleotide sequence: TGTGCCACCAGCAGAGTAAGACAGGGCCCCGCAGATACGCAGTATTTT. It specifies CATSRVRQGPADTQYF. The full variable domain, its missing parts supplied by reference TRBV15 and TRBJ2-3, is DAMVIQNPRYQVTQFGKPVTLSCSQTLNHNVMYWYQQKSSQAPKLLFHYYDKDFNNEADTPDNFQSRRPNTSFCFLDIRSPGLGDTAMYLCATSRVRQGPADTQYFGPGTRLTVL.

The rearrangement links TRBV7-9 to TRBJ2-3; D perhaps matches TRBD1 (6 bases). The V end lost 5 bases, the J end lost 4 bases, and 13 bases lay between the germline ends. CDR3 size: 14 residues. Germline V CDR1 and CDR2: SEHNR, FQNEAQ (reference sequence). The CDR3 sequence is CASSLTGPADTQYF. The CDR3 DNA sequence: TGTGCCAGCAGCCTCACAGGGCCCGCAGATACGCAGTATTTT.

This rearrangement joins TRBV18 to TRBJ1-5; weak D call: TRBD1 (5 bases). Trimming shortened V by 3 bases and J by 2 bases, and 14 bases separated the two germline ends. Germline V gene data show CDR1 as KGHSH and CDR2 as LQKENI. This CDR3 is 16 amino acids long. CDR3 sequence (DNA): TGTGCCAGCTCACCGGAGGGACCGGCAGGCAATCAGCCCCAGCATTTT. This sequence encodes CASSPEGPAGNQPQHF.

The chain uses TRBV5-8 and TRBJ1-4; TRBD1 matches at 10 bases. Germline V gene lookup returns CDR1 SGHTS and CDR2 YDEGEE. CDR3 size: 15 residues. The trim removed 4 bases at V and 6 bases at J, leaving 6 bases unmatched. CDR3 protein: CASSRDRGDDEKLFF. DNA for the CDR3: TGTGCCAGCAGCCGGGACAGGGGTGACGATGAAAAACTGTTTTTT.

The chain couples TRBV28 to TRBJ2-1; TRBD2 aligns across 11 bases. The CDR3 contains 15 residues. After removal of 8 bases from V and 5 bases from J, the junction contained 8 bases not matched to a gene. Germline loops: CDR1 MDHEN, CDR2 SYDVKM. DNA for the CDR3: TGTGCCAGCCAAAGGGGGACTAGCGGAAACAATGAGCAGTTCTTC. Encoded protein: CASQRGTSGNNEQFF.